This TCR beta chain was found in a study of response to subunit inactivated influenza vaccine. Using its own MiXCR run on the RT-PCR reads, TCRdb lists one record per CDR3 protein. The sample comprises hundreds of thousands of distinct CDR3 sequences, roughly 14% of which are singletons, and under 14% rests with the top ten. Whole-study findings and limits: Each seasonal influenza vaccination, the authors suggested, recruits few new T cells.

With regard to this clonotype: The target antigen is unknown.

The clonotype comes from a man aged 50 to 60 who received an inactivated influenza vaccine. The starting material was PBMCs from blood, obtained roughly 12 days after vaccination.

CDR3 nucleotide sequence: TGTGCCAGCAGTTACTCGTCCGGGGGGCCAAATGAAAAACTGTTTTTT. Its protein is CASSYSSGGPNEKLFF. The V call is TRBV6-5, the J call TRBJ1-4, with a weak D call TRBD1 (6 bases). This CDR3 contains 16 residues. The V end was cut by 0 bases, the J end by 5 bases, with 13 bases between. Germline loops: CDR1 MNHEY, CDR2 SVGAGI.